The rows below give T cell receptor beta chains drawn from one sample of a study of T cell responses to AZD1222 COVID-19 vaccine. Clones were read by immunoSEQ multiplex PCR, and TCRdb kept only the in-frame ones, dropping some. The sample records over 100,000 clones, 75% to 90% being singletons. The sample consisted of peripheral blood, taken on day 0 of AZD1222 vaccination. These receptor sequences come from an adult in good health. Each CDR3 is given with its conserved first and last residue. D genes are given only for firm matches.

v_gene	j_gene	d_gene	CDR3aa	CDR3nt
TRBV2	TRBJ2-3	-	CARGFTDTQYF	TGTGCCAGGGGTTTCACAGATACGCAGTATTTT
TRBV20-1	TRBJ2-3	-	CSASIGGLDTQYF	TGCAGTGCTAGTATTGGGGGCCTAGATACGCAGTATTTT
TRBV6-5	TRBJ2-7	TRBD1	CASSPGGYEQYF	TGTGCCAGCAGTCCAGGGGGCTACGAGCAGTACTTC
TRBV5-6	TRBJ1-2	-	CASSSIKRTVNYGYTF	TGTGCCAGCAGCTCGATAAAAAGGACAGTCAACTATGGCTACACCTTC
TRBV4-1	TRBJ2-1	TRBD2	CASSQARRTSGGGQFF	TGCGCCAGCAGCCAAGCACGCAGGACTAGTGGGGGGGGACAGTTCTTC
TRBV7-3	TRBJ2-2	-	CASSLSSHGELFF	TGTGCCAGCAGCTTGAGTTCCCACGGGGAGCTGTTTTTT
TRBV2	TRBJ2-3	TRBD1	CASSPGQGRDTQYF	TGTGCCAGCTCCCCGGGACAGGGGAGAGATACGCAGTATTTT
TRBV6-6	TRBJ2-1	TRBD1	CASERGLGNEQFF	TGTGCCAGCGAGAGGGGGCTGGGGAATGAGCAGTTCTTC
TRBV13	TRBJ2-7	-	CASSKGGNEQYF	TGTGCCAGCAGCAAAGGTGGTAACGAGCAGTACTTC
TRBV7-2	TRBJ1-1	TRBD1	CAWRQGAMNTEAFF	TGTGCTTGGCGGCAGGGGGCAATGAACACTGAAGCTTTCTTT
TRBV21-1	TRBJ2-7	-	CASSKERLAAPYEQYF	TGTGCCAGCAGCAAAGAGCGACTAGCGGCTCCCTACGAGCAGTACTTC
TRBV7-9	TRBJ1-2	-	CASRASKDYGYTF	TGTGCCAGCAGAGCTAGTAAGGACTATGGCTACACCTTC
TRBV2	TRBJ1-1	-	CASSEVFEAFF	TGTGCCAGCAGTGAAGTCTTTGAAGCTTTCTTT
TRBV6-5	TRBJ1-2	-	CASSYSSRAPENTF	TGTGCCAGCAGTTACTCTAGCAGGGCCCCAGAAAACACCTTC
TRBV11-2	TRBJ1-1	-	CASRVGGLWTEAFF	TGTGCCAGCAGGGTAGGGGGGCTGTGGACTGAAGCTTTCTTT
TRBV28	TRBJ2-7	TRBD1	CASAPGQADEQYF	TGTGCCAGCGCCCCCGGACAGGCTGACGAGCAGTACTTC
TRBV7-9	TRBJ1-2	-	CASSQKSLGFGYTF	TGTGCCAGCAGCCAAAAATCGTTGGGGTTTGGCTACACCTTC
TRBV7-9	TRBJ1-1	-	CASSRQADTEAFF	TGTGCCAGCAGCCGACAGGCCGACACTGAAGCTTTCTTT
TRBV6-5	TRBJ2-1	-	CATTSNLYEQFF	TGTGCCACGACTAGTAATTTATATGAGCAGTTCTTC
TRBV7-8	TRBJ2-1	-	CASSLTGRASNEQFF	TGTGCCAGCAGCTTAACAGGGAGGGCTTCCAATGAGCAGTTCTTC
TRBV2	TRBJ1-6	TRBD1	CASSLDRSVDSPLHF	TGTGCCAGCAGCCTGGACAGGTCGGTAGATTCACCCCTCCACTTT
TRBV7-2	TRBJ2-1	TRBD2	CASSVKGGGKFF	TGTGCCAGCAGCGTCAAAGGCGGGGGGAAGTTCTTC
TRBV5-4	TRBJ1-2	-	CASSLGQEIPSYGYTF	TGTGCCAGCAGCTTGGGACAGGAGATTCCTTCCTATGGCTACACCTTC
TRBV5-1	TRBJ2-3	TRBD2	CASSLPLAGDTDTQYF	TGCGCCAGCAGCTTACCTCTGGCGGGGGACACAGATACGCAGTATTTT
TRBV5-1	TRBJ2-2	-	CASSLQGAVDTGELFF	TGCGCCAGCAGCTTACAGGGAGCGGTGGACACCGGGGAGCTGTTTTTT
TRBV6-1	TRBJ2-3	TRBD2	CASSELAGGPDTQYF	TGTGCCAGCAGTGAACTAGCGGGGGGGCCAGATACGCAGTATTTT
TRBV6-5	TRBJ1-1	-	CASSYSGHLTEAFF	TGTGCCAGCAGTTACTCGGGACATTTGACTGAAGCTTTCTTT